The clone carrying this TCR beta chain was recorded a few times. RNA extraction gave at least 5 micrograms of total RNA per sample. The entry originates in a study of blood T cells in healthy people across ages. There are 15 residues in the CDR3. The germline V gene has CDR1 ENHRY and CDR2 SYGVKD. Trimming removed 8 bases from V and 0 bases from J, with 14 bases in between. PCR was performed a second time for roughly 7 to 11 cycles using a sample-barcoded 5' primer and a J-beta primer mix. TCRdb re-called the 5' RACE reads through MiXCR, storing one row per CDR3 protein. The table lists 630,000 or so distinct CDR3 sequences, about 28% of them singletons.

Sequencing was performed on blood. This receptor was identified in a woman of 80 years or more in good health. The rearrangement uses TRBV10-3 and TRBJ1-3; tentatively, D is TRBD1 (5 bases). The CDR3 is CAISPGSNSGNTIYF. Written as DNA, the CDR3 is TGTGCCATCTCGCCAGGGAGTAACTCTGGAAACACCATATATTTT.